This paragraph reports one TCR beta chain. The antigen remains undetermined. TCRdb's copy holds only in-frame clones and misses some; the assay was immunoSEQ multiplex PCR. The data show tens of thousands of clones, with 65% to 85% seen just once and about 4% held by the top ten. Germline CDR1 MNHEY, CDR2 SVGAGI. V lost 10 bases to trimming and J lost 0 bases; unmatched junction nucleotides: 7. The CDR3 is made up of 15 amino acids. Sequencing in the ViraFEST assay came after antigen-specific CD4+ T cells had been expanded with viral peptide pools, which were used to stimulate PBMC. After more than 8 days in culture, the CD4+ T cells were isolated. Prior SARS-CoV-2 infection was absent in the vaccine recipients, as shown by negative nucleocapsid antibodies. Half of the medium was exchanged for IL-2 medium on both days 3 and 7. These data come from a study of vaccination effects on CD4 cells after COVID-19.

The clonotype originates from a human donor who received a COVID-19 vaccine. The gene calls are TRBV6-5 and TRBJ2-5; 11 bases match TRBD2. Material: CD4+ T cells from PBMCs cultured with HCoV-OC43 spike peptides, obtained before COVID-19 vaccination. This sample's subset: HCoV-OC43 spike overlapping peptide pool stimulation. This chain's CDR3 is CATQTSGGNQETQYF. In DNA, the CDR3 is TGTGCCACCCAAACTAGCGGGGGTAACCAAGAGACCCAGTACTTC.